This entry concerns a single TCR beta chain. This entry belongs to a study of cytomegalovirus exposure and HLA in healthy donors. The method was immunoSEQ multiplex PCR; TCRdb's version includes in-frame clones alone and lacks a portion of them. This table holds some 130,000 clones, around four fifths found once. The sequence derives from a woman under 40 in good health and CMV-seronegative. Material for sequencing was PBMCs.

The CDR3 DNA reads TGCGCCAGCAGCTCCCTGGGGGCCACAGATACGCAGTATTTT. This sequence encodes CASSSLGATDTQYF. The rearrangement links TRBV5-1 to TRBJ2-3, with D perhaps matching TRBD1 (6 bases). This CDR3 region has 14 residues. V dropped 3 bases and J dropped 2 bases, with 10 bases sitting between them. Germline CDR1 reads SGHRS; CDR2 reads YFSETQ.